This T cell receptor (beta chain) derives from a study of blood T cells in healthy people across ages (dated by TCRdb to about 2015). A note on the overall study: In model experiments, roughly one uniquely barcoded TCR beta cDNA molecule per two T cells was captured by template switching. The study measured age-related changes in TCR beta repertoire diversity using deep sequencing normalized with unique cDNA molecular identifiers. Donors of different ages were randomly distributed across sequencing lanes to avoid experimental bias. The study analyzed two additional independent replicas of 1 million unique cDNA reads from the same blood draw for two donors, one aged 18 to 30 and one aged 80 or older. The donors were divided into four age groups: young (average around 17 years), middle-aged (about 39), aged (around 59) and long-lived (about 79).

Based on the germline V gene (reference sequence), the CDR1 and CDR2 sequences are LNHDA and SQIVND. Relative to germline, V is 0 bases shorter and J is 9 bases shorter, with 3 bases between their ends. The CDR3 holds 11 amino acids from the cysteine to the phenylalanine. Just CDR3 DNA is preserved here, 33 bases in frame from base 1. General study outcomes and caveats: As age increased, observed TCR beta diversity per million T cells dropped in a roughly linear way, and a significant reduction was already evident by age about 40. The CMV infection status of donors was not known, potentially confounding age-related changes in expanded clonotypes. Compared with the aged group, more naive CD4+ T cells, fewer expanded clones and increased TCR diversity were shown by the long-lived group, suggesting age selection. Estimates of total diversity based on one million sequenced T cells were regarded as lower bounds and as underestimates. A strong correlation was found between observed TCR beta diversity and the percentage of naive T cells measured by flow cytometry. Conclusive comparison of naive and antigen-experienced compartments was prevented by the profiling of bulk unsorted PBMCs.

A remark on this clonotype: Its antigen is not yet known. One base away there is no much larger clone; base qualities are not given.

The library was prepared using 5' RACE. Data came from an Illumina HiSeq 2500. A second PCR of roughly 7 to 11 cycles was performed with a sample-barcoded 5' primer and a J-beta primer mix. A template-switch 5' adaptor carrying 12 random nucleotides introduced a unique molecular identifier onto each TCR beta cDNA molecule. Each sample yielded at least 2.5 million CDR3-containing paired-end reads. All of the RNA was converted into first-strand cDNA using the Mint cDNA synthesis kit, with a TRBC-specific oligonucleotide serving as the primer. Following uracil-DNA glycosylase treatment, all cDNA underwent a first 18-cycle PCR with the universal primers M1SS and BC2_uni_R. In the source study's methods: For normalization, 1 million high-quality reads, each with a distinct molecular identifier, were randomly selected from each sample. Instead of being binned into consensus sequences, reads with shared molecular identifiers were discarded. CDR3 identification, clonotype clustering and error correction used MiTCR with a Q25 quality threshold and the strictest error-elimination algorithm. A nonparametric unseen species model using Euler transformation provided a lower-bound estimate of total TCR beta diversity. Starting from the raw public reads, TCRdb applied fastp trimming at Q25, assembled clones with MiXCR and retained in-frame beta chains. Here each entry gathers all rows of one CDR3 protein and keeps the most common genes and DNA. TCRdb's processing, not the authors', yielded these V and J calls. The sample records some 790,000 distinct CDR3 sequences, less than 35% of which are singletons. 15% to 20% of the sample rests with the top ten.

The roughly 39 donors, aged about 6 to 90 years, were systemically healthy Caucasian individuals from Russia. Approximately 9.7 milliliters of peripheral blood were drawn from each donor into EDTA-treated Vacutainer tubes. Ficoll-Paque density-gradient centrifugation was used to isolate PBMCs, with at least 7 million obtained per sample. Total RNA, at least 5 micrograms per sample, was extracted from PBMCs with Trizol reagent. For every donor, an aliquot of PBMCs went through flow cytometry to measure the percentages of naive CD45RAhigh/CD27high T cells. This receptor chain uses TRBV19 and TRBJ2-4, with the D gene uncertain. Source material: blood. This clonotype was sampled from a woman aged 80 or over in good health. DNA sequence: TGTGCCAGTAGTATAGAGTTCATTCAGTACTTC. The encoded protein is CASSIEFIQYF.